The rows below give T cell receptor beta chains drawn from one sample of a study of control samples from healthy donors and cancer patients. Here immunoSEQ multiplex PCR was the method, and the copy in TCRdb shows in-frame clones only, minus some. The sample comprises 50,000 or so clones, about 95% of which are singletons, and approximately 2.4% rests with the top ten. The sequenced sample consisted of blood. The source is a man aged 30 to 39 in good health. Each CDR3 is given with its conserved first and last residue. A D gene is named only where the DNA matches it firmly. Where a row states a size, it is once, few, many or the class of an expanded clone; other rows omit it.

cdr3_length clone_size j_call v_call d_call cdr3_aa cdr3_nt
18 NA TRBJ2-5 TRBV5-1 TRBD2 CASSLLGTSGRGEETQYF TGCGCCAGCAGCTTACTCGGGACTAGCGGGAGAGGGGAAGAGACCCAGTACTTC
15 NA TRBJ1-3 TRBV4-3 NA CASSQGRSSGNTIYF TGCGCCAGCAGCCAGGGACGAAGCTCTGGAAACACCATATATTTT
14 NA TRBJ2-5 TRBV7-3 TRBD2 CASSLAGGQETQYF TGTGCCAGCAGCTTAGCGGGAGGCCAAGAGACCCAGTACTTC
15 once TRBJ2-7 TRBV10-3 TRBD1 CAISDVQGASYEQYF TGTGCCATCAGTGATGTACAGGGGGCCTCGTACGAGCAGTACTTC
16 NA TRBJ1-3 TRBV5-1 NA CASSTNLRSSGNTIYF TGCGCCAGCAGCACCAACCTCAGGAGCTCTGGAAACACCATATATTTT
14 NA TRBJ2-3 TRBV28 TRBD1 CASRDRAGTDTQYF TGTGCCAGCAGGGACAGGGCCGGAACAGATACGCAGTATTTT
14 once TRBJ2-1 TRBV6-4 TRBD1 CASKPGQGVNEQFF TGTGCCAGCAAGCCGGGACAGGGGGTCAATGAGCAGTTCTTC
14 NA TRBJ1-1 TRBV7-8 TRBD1 CASSSMTGGTEAFF TGTGCCAGCAGCTCAATGACAGGGGGCACTGAAGCTTTCTTT
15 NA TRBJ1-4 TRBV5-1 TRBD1 CASSSQGQGVEKLFF TGCGCCAGCAGCTCCCAGGGACAGGGGGTTGAAAAACTGTTTTTT
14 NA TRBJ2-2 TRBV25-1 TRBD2 CASSSTSDTGELFF TGTGCCAGCAGTTCGACTAGCGACACCGGGGAGCTGTTTTTT
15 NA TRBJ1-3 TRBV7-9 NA CASSPVGSAGNTIYF TGTGCCAGCAGCCCCGTTGGGTCGGCTGGAAACACCATATATTTT
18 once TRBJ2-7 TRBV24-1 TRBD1 CATSDRTTGTGFPYEQYF TGTGCCACCAGTGACCGCACCACCGGGACAGGGTTTCCCTACGAGCAGTACTTC
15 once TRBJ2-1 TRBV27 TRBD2 CASRKGLAVYNEQFF TGTGCCAGCAGAAAGGGACTAGCGGTATACAATGAGCAGTTCTTC
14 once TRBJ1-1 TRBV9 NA CASSPEADNTEAFF TGTGCCAGCAGCCCAGAGGCAGACAACACTGAAGCTTTCTTT
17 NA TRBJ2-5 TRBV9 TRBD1 CASSLFGKTGGEETQYF TGTGCCAGCAGTCTCTTTGGTAAGACAGGGGGAGAAGAGACCCAGTACTTC
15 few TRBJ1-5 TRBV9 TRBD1 CASSVGTGGNQPQHF TGTGCCAGCAGCGTAGGGACAGGAGGCAATCAGCCCCAGCATTTT
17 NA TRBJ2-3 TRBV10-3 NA CAISESGGWFSTDTQYF TGTGCCATCAGTGAGTCTGGGGGATGGTTCAGCACAGATACGCAGTATTTT
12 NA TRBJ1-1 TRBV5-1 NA CASSQPGQQAFF TGCGCCAGCAGCCAACCTGGGCAGCAAGCTTTCTTT